This TCR beta chain was captured in a study of memory CD4+ T cells and cytomegalovirus serostatus. The wider study: Of the healthy Belgian adults, 8 to 10 were CMV seropositive and 20 to 25 seronegative.

About this clone itself: The antigen remains unidentified.

Whole-study results and caveats: About 40% of the roughly 160 known CMV-associated TCRbeta sequences appeared in CD4+ memory.

This table comes from immunoSEQ multiplex PCR, and its TCRdb copy is limited to in-frame clones, with some not included. The data contain about 59,000 clones, around 80% of them singletons. The sort gate was single viable CD3+CD4+CD8-CD45RO+ cells for memory CD4+ T cells. The sequencing sample was made of memory CD4+ T cells from blood. The TCR originated in an adult in good health and CMV-seronegative.

CDR3 sequence: CASSRAGAGEEQYF. As DNA, the CDR3 is TGTGCCAGCAGCCGCGCTGGGGCAGGGGAAGAGCAGTACTTC. This chain uses TRBV7-2 with TRBJ2-7; TRBD1 is a possible D gene (6 bases). The CDR3 is 14 amino acids. Between the trimmed V and J ends, which lost 5 bases and 7 bases, there was a span of 18 bases. Germline assignment: CDR1 SGHTA and CDR2 FQGNSA.